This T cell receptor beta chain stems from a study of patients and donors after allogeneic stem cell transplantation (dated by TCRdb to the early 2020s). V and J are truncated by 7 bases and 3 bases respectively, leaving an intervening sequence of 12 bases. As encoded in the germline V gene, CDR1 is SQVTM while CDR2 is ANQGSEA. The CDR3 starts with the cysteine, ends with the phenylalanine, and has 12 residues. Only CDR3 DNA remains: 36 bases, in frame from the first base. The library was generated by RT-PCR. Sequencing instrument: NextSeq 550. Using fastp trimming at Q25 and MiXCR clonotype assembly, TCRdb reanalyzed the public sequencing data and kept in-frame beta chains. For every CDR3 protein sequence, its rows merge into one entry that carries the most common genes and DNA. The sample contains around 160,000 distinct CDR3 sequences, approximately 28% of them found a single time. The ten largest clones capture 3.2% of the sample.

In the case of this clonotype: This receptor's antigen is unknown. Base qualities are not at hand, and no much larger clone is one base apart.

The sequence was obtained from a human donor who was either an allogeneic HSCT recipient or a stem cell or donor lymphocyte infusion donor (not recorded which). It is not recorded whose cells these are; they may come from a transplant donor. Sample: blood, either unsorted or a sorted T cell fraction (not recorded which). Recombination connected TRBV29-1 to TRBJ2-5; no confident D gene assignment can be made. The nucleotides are TGCAGCGCTCTTGGGTCCGAAGAGACCCAGTACTTC. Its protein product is CSALGSEETQYF.